These 5 T cell receptor beta chains came from one sample sequenced in a study of OX40 agonist ivuxolimab in advanced cancers. Sequencing used immunoSEQ multiplex PCR; TCRdb keeps in-frame clones, though not all of them. The sample holds tens of thousands of clones, about 78% seen once. This specimen consisted of CD4+ or CD8+ T cells sorted from blood, obtained in a trial of the OX40 agonist ivuxolimab. All receptors come from an adult with an advanced solid tumor such as melanoma, head and neck, liver or kidney cancer.

The rearrangement uses TRBV5-6 and TRBJ1-1; unclear D gene. This CDR3 has 14 residues. Per germline, CDR1 SGHDT and CDR2 YYEEEE. V lost 0 bases to trimming and J lost 5 bases, with 11 bases between them. This CDR3 reads CASSLGAEGTEAFF. The CDR3 DNA sequence: TGTGCCAGCAGCTTGGGGGCGGAGGGAACTGAAGCTTTCTTT.

V and J are TRBV6-5 and TRBJ1-3; D remains ambiguous. V shed 0 bases and J shed 2 bases, with 8 bases lying between them. The CDR3 extends over 15 amino acids. Germline CDR1 and CDR2: MNHEY and SVGAGI. CDR3 sequence: CASSYSIGTGNTIYF. The CDR3, as DNA: TGTGCCAGCAGTTACTCGATCGGGACTGGAAACACCATATATTTT.

This clone was picked up one time. The V gene is TRBV10-3, the J gene TRBJ2-7; perhaps TRBD1 as D (5 bases). Germline V gives CDR1 ENHRY, CDR2 SYGVKD. V was shortened by 2 bases and J by 3 bases, with 11 bases between the two germline ends. This CDR3 is built from 14 residues. The CDR3 spells CAISENRIGYEQYF. CDR3 DNA: TGTGCCATCAGTGAGAACAGGATTGGCTACGAGCAGTACTTC.

The chain links TRBV29-1 to TRBJ2-1; 7 bases line up with TRBD1. Germline V gene data show CDR1 as SQVTM and CDR2 as ANQGSEA. After removal of 5 bases from V and 4 bases from J, the junction contained 2 bases not matched to a gene. The CDR3 is 12 amino acids. CDR3 sequence (DNA): TGCAGCGTTATACAGGGGTACAATGAGCAGTTCTTC. This translates into CSVIQGYNEQFF.

The rearrangement links TRBV11-2 to TRBJ2-1, with 7 bases fitting TRBD2. V lost 5 bases, J lost 8 bases, and 12 bases stayed unmatched. This CDR3 has 15 residues. Germline CDR1 and CDR2: SGHAT and FQNNGV. The CDR3 here is CASSQAGPLGDEQFF. The DNA for the CDR3 is TGTGCCAGCAGCCAAGCGGGGCCTCTTGGGGATGAGCAGTTCTTC.